The clone carrying this T cell receptor beta chain appeared a few times. Antigen specificity is unknown. cDNA libraries of TCR beta carried unique molecular identifiers. Input populations of roughly 0.95 to 10 million T cells gave rise to about 480,000 cDNA molecules. TCRdb fed the PCR reads into MiXCR, producing one record per CDR3 protein. Among about 400,000 distinct CDR3 sequences listed, around 33% were seen once. This sample was taken from a study of post-analysis software for immune sequencing data. Study background: Secondary progressive, relapsing-remitting and progressive-relapsing multiple sclerosis were among the included disease courses.

General study findings and limits: Batch-mates among the samples co-clustered strongly by F measure. Controls showed significantly higher normalized Chao1 diversity than did multiple sclerosis patients. The five TRBV segments detected at higher frequency in patients than in controls included TRBV5-6, TRBV5-1 and TRBV20-1.

Germline lookup yields CDR1 SGHVS and CDR2 FQNEAQ. The CDR3 is 13 amino acids. V lost 1 base and J 5 bases, leaving 9 bases between the germline ends. The chain couples TRBV7-8 to TRBJ2-7, with D unresolved. Sample: blood. The TCR was taken from a girl aged 10-17 years with multiple sclerosis. The CDR3 is CASSLVPPNEQYF. The CDR3 DNA follows: TGTGCCAGCAGCTTAGTTCCCCCGAACGAGCAGTACTTC. The whole variable domain, remainder taken from reference TRBV7-8 and TRBJ2-7, is GAGVSQSPRYKVAKRGQDVALRCDPISGHVSLFWYQQALGQGPEFLTYFQNEAQLDKSGLPSDRFFAERPEGSVSTLKIQRTQQEDSAVYLCASSLVPPNEQYFGPGTRLTVT.